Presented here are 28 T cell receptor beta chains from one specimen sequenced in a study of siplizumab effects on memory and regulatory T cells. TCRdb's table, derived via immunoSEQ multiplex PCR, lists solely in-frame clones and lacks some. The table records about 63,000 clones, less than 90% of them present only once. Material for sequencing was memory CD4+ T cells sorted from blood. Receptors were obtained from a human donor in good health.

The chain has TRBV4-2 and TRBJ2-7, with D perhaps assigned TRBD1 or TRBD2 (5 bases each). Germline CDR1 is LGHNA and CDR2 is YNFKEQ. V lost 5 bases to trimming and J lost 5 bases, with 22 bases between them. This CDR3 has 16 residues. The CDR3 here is CASSLPGGSSVHEQYF. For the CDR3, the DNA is TGTGCCAGCAGCTTGCCTGGGGGTAGCTCGGTCCACGAGCAGTACTTC.

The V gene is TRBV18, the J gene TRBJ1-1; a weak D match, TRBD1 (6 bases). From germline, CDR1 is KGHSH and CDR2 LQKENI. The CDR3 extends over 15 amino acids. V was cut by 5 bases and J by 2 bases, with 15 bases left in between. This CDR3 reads CASSSGHGTNTEAFF. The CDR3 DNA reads TGTGCCAGCTCATCAGGACACGGGACAAACACTGAAGCTTTCTTT.

CDR3 DNA: TGTGCCTGGAGTGCGGGCAACATTCAGTACTTC. This encodes CAWSAGNIQYF. The chain recombines TRBV30 with TRBJ2-4, with D uncertain. This CDR3 has 11 residues. V was shortened by 1 base and J by 7 bases, with 5 bases between the two germline ends. Germline assignment: CDR1 GTSNPN and CDR2 SVGIG (reference sequence).

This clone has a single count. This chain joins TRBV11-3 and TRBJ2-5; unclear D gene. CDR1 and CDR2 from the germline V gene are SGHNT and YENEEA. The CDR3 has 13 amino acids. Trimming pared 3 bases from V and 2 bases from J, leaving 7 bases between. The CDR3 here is CASSLWDQETQYF. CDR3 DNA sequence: TGTGCCAGCAGCTTGTGGGATCAAGAGACCCAGTACTTC.

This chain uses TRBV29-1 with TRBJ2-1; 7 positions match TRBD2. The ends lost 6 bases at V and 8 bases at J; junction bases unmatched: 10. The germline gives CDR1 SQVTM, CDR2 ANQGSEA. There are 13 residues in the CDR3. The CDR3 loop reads CSVAAGEYDEQFF. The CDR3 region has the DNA TGCAGCGTCGCGGCGGGAGAGTATGATGAGCAGTTCTTC.

In nucleotides, the CDR3 is TGTGCCAGCAGCCCTACAGGCCATAACTATGGCTACACCTTC. Its translation is CASSPTGHNYGYTF. The gene calls are TRBV5-6 and TRBJ1-2, with a possible D match to TRBD1 (5 bases). This CDR3 region has 14 residues. Trimming cost V 4 bases and J 1 base, with 11 bases left between them. Germline lookup yields CDR1 SGHDT and CDR2 YYEEEE.

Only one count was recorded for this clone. The CDR3, as DNA: TGTGCCAGCAGCTTAAGGGGGAGGGCCAGAACAGATACGCAGTATTTT. Its translation: CASSLRGRARTDTQYF. The chain has TRBV7-3 and TRBJ2-3, with 7 bases fitting TRBD2. This CDR3 is 16 amino acids long. Germline CDR1 is SGHTA and CDR2 is FQGTGA. The V segment lost 1 base and the J segment 3 bases; nucleotides outside the gene matches: 7.

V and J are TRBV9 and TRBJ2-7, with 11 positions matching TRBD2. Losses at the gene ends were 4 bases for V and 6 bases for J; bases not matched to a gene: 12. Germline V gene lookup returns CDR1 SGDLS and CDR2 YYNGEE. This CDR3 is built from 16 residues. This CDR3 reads CASSPRGSGGAAEQYF. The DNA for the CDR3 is TGTGCCAGCAGCCCCCGTGGTAGCGGGGGGGCTGCCGAGCAGTACTTC.

For the CDR3, the DNA is TGCGCCAGCAGCCAAGGGACGGTTCATGAGCAGTTCTTC. Translation: CASSQGTVHEQFF. V is TRBV5-1 and J is TRBJ2-1; perhaps D is TRBD1 or TRBD2 (5 bases each). Germline assignment: CDR1 SGHRS and CDR2 YFSETQ. The ends were cut back, 4 bases at V and 8 bases at J, with 13 bases in the middle. CDR3 length: 13 amino acids.

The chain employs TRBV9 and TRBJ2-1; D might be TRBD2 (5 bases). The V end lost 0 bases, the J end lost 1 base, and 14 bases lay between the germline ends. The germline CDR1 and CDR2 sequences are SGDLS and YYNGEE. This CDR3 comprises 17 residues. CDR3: CASSVEGGQVSYNEQFF. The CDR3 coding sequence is TGTGCCAGCAGCGTAGAAGGAGGCCAAGTTTCCTACAATGAGCAGTTCTTC.

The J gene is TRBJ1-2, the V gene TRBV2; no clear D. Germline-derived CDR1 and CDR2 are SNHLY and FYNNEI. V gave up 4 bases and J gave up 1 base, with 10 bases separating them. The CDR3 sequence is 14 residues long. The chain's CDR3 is CASSVYSFNYGYTF. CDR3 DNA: TGTGCCAGCAGTGTTTACAGTTTTAACTATGGCTACACCTTC.

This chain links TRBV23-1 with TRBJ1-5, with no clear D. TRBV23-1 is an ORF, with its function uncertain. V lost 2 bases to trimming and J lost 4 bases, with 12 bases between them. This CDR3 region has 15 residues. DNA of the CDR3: TGCGCCAGCAGTCAAGCGGTAACTAAAAATCAGCCCCAGCATTTT. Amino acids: CASSQAVTKNQPQHF.

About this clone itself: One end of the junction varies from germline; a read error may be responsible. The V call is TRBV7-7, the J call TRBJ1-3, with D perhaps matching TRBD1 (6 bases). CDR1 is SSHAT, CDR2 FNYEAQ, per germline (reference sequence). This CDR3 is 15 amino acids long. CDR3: CASTSQGSSGNTIYF. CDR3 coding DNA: TGTGCTAGCACATCACAGGGATCCTCTGGAAACACCATATATTTT.

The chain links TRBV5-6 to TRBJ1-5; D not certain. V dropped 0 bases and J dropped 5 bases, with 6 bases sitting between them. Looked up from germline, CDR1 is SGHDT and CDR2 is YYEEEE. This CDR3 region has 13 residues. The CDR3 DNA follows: TGTGCCAGCAGCTTGGGTCAGGATCAGCCCCAGCATTTT. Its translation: CASSLGQDQPQHF.

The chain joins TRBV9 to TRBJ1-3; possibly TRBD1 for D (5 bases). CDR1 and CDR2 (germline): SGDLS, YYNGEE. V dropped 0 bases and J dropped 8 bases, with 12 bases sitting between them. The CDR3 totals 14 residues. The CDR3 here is CASSVEWGSDTIYF. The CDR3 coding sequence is TGTGCCAGCAGCGTAGAATGGGGGTCGGACACCATATATTTT.

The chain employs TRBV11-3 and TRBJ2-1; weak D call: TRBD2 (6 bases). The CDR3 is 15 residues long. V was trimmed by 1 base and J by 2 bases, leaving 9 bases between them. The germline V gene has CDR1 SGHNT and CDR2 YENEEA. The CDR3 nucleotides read TGTGCCAGCAGCTTAGGTGGACTACCCTACAATGAGCAGTTCTTC. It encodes CASSLGGLPYNEQFF.

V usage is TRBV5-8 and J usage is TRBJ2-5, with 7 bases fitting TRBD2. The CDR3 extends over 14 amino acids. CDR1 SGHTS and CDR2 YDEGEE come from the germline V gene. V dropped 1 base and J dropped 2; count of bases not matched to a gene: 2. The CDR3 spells CASSLSGAQETQYF. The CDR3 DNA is TGTGCCAGCAGCTTGAGCGGGGCACAAGAGACCCAGTACTTC.

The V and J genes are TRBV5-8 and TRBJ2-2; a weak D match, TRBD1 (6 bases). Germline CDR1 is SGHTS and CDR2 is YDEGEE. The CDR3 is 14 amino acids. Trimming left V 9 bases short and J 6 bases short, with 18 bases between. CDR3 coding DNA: TGTGCCACCCGAAACAGGGCTGGTCCCGGGGAGCTGTTTTTT. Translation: CATRNRAGPGELFF.

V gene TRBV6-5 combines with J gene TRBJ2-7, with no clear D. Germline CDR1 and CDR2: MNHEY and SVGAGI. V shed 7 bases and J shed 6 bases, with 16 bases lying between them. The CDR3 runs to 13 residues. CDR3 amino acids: CASTLLVSSEQYF. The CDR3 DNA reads TGTGCCAGCACCCTCCTAGTCAGCTCCGAGCAGTACTTC.

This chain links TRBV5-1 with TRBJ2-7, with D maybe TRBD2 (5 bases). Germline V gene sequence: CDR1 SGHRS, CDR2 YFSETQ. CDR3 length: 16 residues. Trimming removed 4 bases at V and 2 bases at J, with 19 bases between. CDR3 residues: CASSLFFGRVTYEQYF. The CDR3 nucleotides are TGCGCCAGCAGCCTCTTTTTCGGGCGGGTCACCTACGAGCAGTACTTC.

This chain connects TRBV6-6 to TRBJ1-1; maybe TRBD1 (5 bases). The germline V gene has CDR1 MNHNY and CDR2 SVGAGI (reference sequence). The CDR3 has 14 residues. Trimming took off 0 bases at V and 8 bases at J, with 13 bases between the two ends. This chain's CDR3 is CASSYSGERGEAFF. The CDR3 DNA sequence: TGTGCCAGCAGTTACTCGGGGGAACGGGGGGAAGCTTTCTTT.

The CDR3 DNA sequence: TGTGCCAGCTCACCTGTTAGCGGGACGCCTCTTGGGCAGTTCTTC. Translation: CASSPVSGTPLGQFF. The chain joins TRBV18 to TRBJ2-1, with 8 bases lining up with TRBD2. Trimming cost V 3 bases and J 12 bases; bases outside gene matches: 13. CDR1 and CDR2 from the germline V gene are KGHSH and LQKENI. This CDR3 contains 15 residues. Full variable domain (missing parts from reference TRBV18 and TRBJ2-1): NAGVMQNPRHLVRRRGQEARLRCSPMKGHSHVYWYRQLPEEGLKFMVYLQKENIIDESGMPKERFSAEFPKEGPSILRIQQVVRGDSAAYFCASSPVSGTPLGQFFGPGTRLTVL.

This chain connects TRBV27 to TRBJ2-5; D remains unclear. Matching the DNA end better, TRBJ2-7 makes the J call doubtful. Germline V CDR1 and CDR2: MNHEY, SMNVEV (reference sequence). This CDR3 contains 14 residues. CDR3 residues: CASSLYSVGYEQYF. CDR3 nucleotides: TGTGCCAGCAGTTTATACAGCGTGGGCTACGAGCAGTACTTC.

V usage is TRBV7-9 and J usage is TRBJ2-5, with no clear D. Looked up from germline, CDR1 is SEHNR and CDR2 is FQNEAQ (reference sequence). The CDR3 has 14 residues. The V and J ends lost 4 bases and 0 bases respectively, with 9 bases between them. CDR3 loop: CASSSLGYQETQYF. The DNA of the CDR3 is TGTGCCAGCAGCTCTCTGGGATACCAAGAGACCCAGTACTTC. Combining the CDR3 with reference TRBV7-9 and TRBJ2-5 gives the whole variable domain DTGVSQNPRHKITKRGQNVTFRCDPISEHNRLYWYRQTLGQGPEFLTYFQNEAQLEKSRLLSDRFSAERPKGSFSTLEIQRTEQGDSAMYLCASSSLGYQETQYFGPGTRLLVL.

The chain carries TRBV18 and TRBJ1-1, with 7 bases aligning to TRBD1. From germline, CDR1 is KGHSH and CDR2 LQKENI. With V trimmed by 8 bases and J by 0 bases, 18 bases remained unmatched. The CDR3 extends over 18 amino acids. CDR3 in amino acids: CASTLRGWANIMNTEAFF. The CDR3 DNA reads TGTGCCAGCACACTCAGGGGGTGGGCAAACATCATGAACACTGAAGCTTTCTTT.

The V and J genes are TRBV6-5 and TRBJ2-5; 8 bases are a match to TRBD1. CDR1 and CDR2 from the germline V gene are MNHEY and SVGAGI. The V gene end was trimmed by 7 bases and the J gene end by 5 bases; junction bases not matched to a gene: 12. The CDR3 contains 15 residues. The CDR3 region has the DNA TGTGCCAGCACCTCAAGACAGGGGTTGGACGAGACCCAGTACTTC. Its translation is CASTSRQGLDETQYF.

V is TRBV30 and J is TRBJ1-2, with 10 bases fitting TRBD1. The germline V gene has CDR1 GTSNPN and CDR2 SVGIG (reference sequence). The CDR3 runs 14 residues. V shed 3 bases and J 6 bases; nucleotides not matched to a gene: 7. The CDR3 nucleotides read TGTGCCTGGAGCCCGGGACAGGGGACGGATGGCTACACCTTC. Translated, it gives CAWSPGQGTDGYTF.

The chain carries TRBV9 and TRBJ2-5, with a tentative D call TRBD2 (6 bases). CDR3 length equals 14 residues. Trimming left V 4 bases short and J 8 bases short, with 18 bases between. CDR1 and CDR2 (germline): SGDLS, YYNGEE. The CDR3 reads CASSSRGPEGTQYF. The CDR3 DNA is TGTGCCAGCAGCTCTCGGGGCCCGGAGGGAACCCAGTACTTC.